A selection of T cell receptor beta chains follows, all from one sample in a study of post-analysis software for immune sequencing data. Each CDR3 protein is one row after TCRdb ran MiXCR on the PCR reads. The sample has roughly 870,000 distinct CDR3 sequences; roughly 50% are singletons. Sequenced: blood. These receptors were obtained from a girl between 10 and 17 years old with multiple sclerosis. Each CDR3 is given with its conserved first and last residue. A D gene is named only where the DNA matches it firmly. Clone sizes are given selectively: once, few, many, or a class where the clone is expanded.

cdr3_nt	cdr3_aa	v_call	j_call	d_call	clone_size
TGCAGCGCCTCCGGGACAGGAGACTTCCAAGAGACCCAGTACTTC	CSASGTGDFQETQYF	TRBV29-1	TRBJ2-5	TRBD1	.
TGTGCCACCAGTGTAGGGGCGCGCGGCTACACCTTC	CATSVGARGYTF	TRBV15	TRBJ1-2	.	.
TGTGCCAGCAGCCAAGGATCAGCGGGGGGCCTCAATACTCGTCGGGAGCAGTACTTC	CASSQGSAGGLNTRREQYF	TRBV4-2	TRBJ2-7	TRBD2	.
TGTGCCAGCAGTTACTCTTGGCAGAACACTGAAGCTTTCTTT	CASSYSWQNTEAFF	TRBV6-2/TRBV6-3	TRBJ1-1	.	.
TGCAGCGTCTTCGGGGCCTACAATGAGCAGTTCTTC	CSVFGAYNEQFF	TRBV29-1	TRBJ2-1	.	few
TGTGCCAGCAGTGCCAGGCTATCCTACGAGCAGTACTTC	CASSARLSYEQYF	TRBV25-1	TRBJ2-7	.	few
TGTGCCAGCAGCGGGATCCAAGAGACCCAGTACTTC	CASSGIQETQYF	TRBV9	TRBJ2-5	.	.
TGCAGTGCTAGGGAAGGGAGTAGCGGAACCTACGAGCAGTACTTC	CSAREGSSGTYEQYF	TRBV20-1	TRBJ2-7	.	few
TGCGCCAGCAGCTTGGGGAAGTCAGGCCACACAGATACGCAGTATTTT	CASSLGKSGHTDTQYF	TRBV5-1	TRBJ2-3	.	.
TGCAGTGCTCAAAGGACTAGCTACACAGATACGCAGTATTTT	CSAQRTSYTDTQYF	TRBV20-1	TRBJ2-3	TRBD2	.
TGTGCCAGCAGCTTAACGACAGAGACCCAGTACTTC	CASSLTTETQYF	TRBV7-2	TRBJ2-5	.	.
TGCAGTGCTGGCACTAGCGGGAACACAGATACGCAGTATTTT	CSAGTSGNTDTQYF	TRBV20-1	TRBJ2-3	TRBD2	few